The 22 T cell receptor beta chains in this list originate from one sample, sequenced in a study of blood T cell repertoires in COVID-19. Libraries were prepared by immunoSEQ multiplex PCR; TCRdb keeps only in-frame clonotypes and omits some of them. The sample gives 120,000 or so clones, about 81% of which show up once; under 4.5% is in the top ten. The specimen was peripheral blood. The source is a woman between 50 and 59 years old with acute or convalescent COVID-19.

The CDR3 sequence is CASASGLSSYNEQFF. In DNA, the CDR3 is TGTGCCAGCGCGAGCGGGTTGAGCTCCTACAATGAGCAGTTCTTC. The chain carries TRBV18 and TRBJ2-1; D perhaps matches TRBD2 (6 bases). Per the germline V gene, CDR1 is KGHSH and CDR2 is LQKENI. V shed 8 bases and J shed 0 bases, with 14 bases lying between them. The CDR3 is 15 amino acids.

The V gene is TRBV18, the J gene TRBJ1-1; D perhaps matches TRBD1 (5 bases). V gave up 3 bases and J gave up 4 bases, with 12 bases separating them. Looked up from germline, CDR1 is KGHSH and CDR2 is LQKENI. The CDR3 has 14 residues. The CDR3 bases are TGTGCCAGCTCACCTCCAGGGCTTGGCACTGAAGCTTTCTTT. Residues: CASSPPGLGTEAFF. The full variable domain, in which reference TRBV18 and TRBJ1-1 provide the parts outside the CDR3, is NAGVMQNPRHLVRRRGQEARLRCSPMKGHSHVYWYRQLPEEGLKFMVYLQKENIIDESGMPKERFSAEFPKEGPSILRIQQVVRGDSAAYFCASSPPGLGTEAFFGQGTRLTVV.

CDR3 in DNA: TGTGCCAGCAGCCAAGTACAGGGCAGCGGTGACTATGGCTACACCTTC. This translates into CASSQVQGSGDYGYTF. The chain links TRBV14 to TRBJ1-2; a possible D gene is TRBD1 (6 bases). V lost 1 base, J lost 3 bases, and 15 bases lay in between. Germline loops: CDR1 SGHDN, CDR2 FVKESK. The CDR3 is 16 amino acids.

V gene TRBV29-1 combines with J gene TRBJ1-2, with D possibly matching TRBD1 (5 bases). CDR3 length equals 14 residues. Trimming pared 0 bases from V and 4 bases from J, leaving 12 bases between. Germline CDR1 and CDR2: SQVTM and ANQGSEA. Written as DNA, the CDR3 is TGCAGCGTTGAAGAGGTTAGGGGTGGCTATGGCTACACCTTC. Amino acids: CSVEEVRGGYGYTF.

V is TRBV6-5 and J is TRBJ1-5; no reliable D call. This CDR3 comprises 14 residues. Germline V gene data show CDR1 as MNHEY and CDR2 as SVGAGI. V shed 7 bases and J shed 5 bases, with 15 bases lying between them. CDR3 sequence reads: CASKPAALHQPQHF. Here the CDR3 DNA reads TGTGCCAGCAAACCCGCGGCGCTGCATCAGCCCCAGCATTTT.

This clone appeared once. Additional DNA sequences in this sample encode the identical CDR3. The chain recombines TRBV15 with TRBJ2-5; TRBD1 matches at 7 bases. This CDR3 has 12 amino acids. With V trimmed by 9 bases and J by 5 bases, 6 bases remained unmatched. CDR1 is LNHNV and CDR2 is YYDKDF in the germline V gene (reference sequence). The CDR3 here is CATQGPGETQYF. CDR3 DNA: TGTGCCACACAGGGGCCAGGGGAGACCCAGTACTTC. The full variable domain, rest sourced from reference TRBV15 and TRBJ2-5, is DAMVIQNPRYQVTQFGKPVTLSCSQTLNHNVMYWYQQKSSQAPKLLFHYYDKDFNNEADTPDNFQSRRPNTSFCFLDIRSPGLGDTAMYLCATQGPGETQYFGPGTRLLVL.

This clone was detected once. The CDR3 nucleotides are TGTGCCAGCAGCCCACAGGGGGCTGGAAACACCATATATTTT. Translation: CASSPQGAGNTIYF. This sequence joins TRBV9 and TRBJ1-3; 8 bases map to TRBD1. V was clipped by 4 bases and J by 2 bases; unmatched bases: 2. This CDR3 comprises 14 residues. CDR1 and CDR2 (germline): SGDLS, YYNGEE.

This clone was counted a few times. The chain recombines TRBV5-1 with TRBJ2-7; TRBD1 matches at 7 bases. V gave up 4 bases and J gave up 0 bases; unmatched junction bases: 7. Germline CDR1 SGHRS, CDR2 YFSETQ. The CDR3 has 15 amino acids. The CDR3 is CASSIRQGLSYEQYF. CDR3 nucleotides: TGCGCCAGCAGCATCCGACAGGGCCTCTCCTACGAGCAGTACTTC.

This rearrangement joins TRBV5-1 to TRBJ2-5; 14 bases fit TRBD2. CDR1 and CDR2 (germline): SGHRS, YFSETQ. V was clipped by 4 bases and J by 4 bases; unmatched bases: 9. This CDR3 spans 17 amino acids. The CDR3 DNA sequence: TGCGCCAGCAGCGCCGGACTAGCGGGGGGCCTATCAGAGACCCAGTACTTC. Its translation: CASSAGLAGGLSETQYF. Together with reference TRBV5-1 and TRBJ2-5, the CDR3 gives the full variable domain: KAGVTQTPRYLIKTRGQQVTLSCSPISGHRSVSWYQQTPGQGLQFLFEYFSETQRNKGNFPGRFSGRQFSNSRSEMNVSTLELGDSALYLCASSAGLAGGLSETQYFGPGTRLLVL.

The chain is built from TRBV24-1 and TRBJ2-2, with 9 bases lining up with TRBD2. The germline V gene encodes CDR1 KGHDR and CDR2 SFDVKD. The CDR3 has 14 amino acids. Trimming removed 4 bases from V and 6 bases from J; junction bases left unmatched: 2. CDR3 bases: TGTGCCACCAGTGACCAGCGGGGGGCCGGGGAGCTGTTTTTT. Translating it yields CATSDQRGAGELFF.

The chain uses TRBV19 and TRBJ2-5; D not certain. Germline CDR1 and CDR2: LNHDA and SQIVND (reference sequence). The CDR3 totals 14 residues. Trimming left V 7 bases short and J 7 bases short, with 19 bases between. CDR3 protein: CASTHPAGDGTQYF. CDR3 DNA: TGTGCCAGTACCCACCCGGCAGGCGACGGGACCCAGTACTTC. The entire variable domain, with the rest obtained from reference TRBV19 and TRBJ2-5, is as follows: DGGITQSPKYLFRKEGQNVTLSCEQNLNHDAMYWYRQDPGQGLRLIYYSQIVNDFQKGDIAEGYSVSREKKESFPLTVTSAQKNPTAFYLCASTHPAGDGTQYFGPGTRLLVL.

The rearrangement uses TRBV7-3 and TRBJ2-2; a possible D gene is TRBD2 (5 bases). The CDR3 runs to 14 residues. Trimming removed 5 bases at V and 1 base at J, with 8 bases between. CDR1 is SGHTA and CDR2 is FQGTGA in the germline V gene. CDR3 bases: TGTGCCAGCAGCCTGGGAGTGAACACCGGGGAGCTGTTTTTT. Encoded protein: CASSLGVNTGELFF.

This clone has more than one count but fewer than ten. The chain employs TRBV2 and TRBJ2-6; no definite D call. Trimming removed 8 bases at V and 10 bases at J, with 6 bases between. Germline V gives CDR1 SNHLY, CDR2 FYNNEI. The CDR3 runs 10 residues. This CDR3 reads CASGGNVLTF. Written as DNA, the CDR3 is TGTGCCAGCGGCGGTAACGTCCTGACTTTC.

The rearrangement joins TRBV2 to TRBJ1-2, with a possible D match to TRBD1 (5 bases). CDR1 is SNHLY and CDR2 is FYNNEI in the germline V gene. The V gene lost 3 bases and the J gene lost 8 bases, with 19 bases spanning the gap. The CDR3 is 15 amino acids. Written as DNA, the CDR3 is TGTGCCAGCAGTGACTCCATAAGGGGTGTTTCGGGCTACACCTTC. This sequence encodes CASSDSIRGVSGYTF.

This clone appeared a few times. This chain links TRBV11-2 with TRBJ1-2; TRBD1 matches 7 bases. CDR1 is SGHAT and CDR2 is FQNNGV in the germline V gene. V was clipped by 0 bases and J by 5 bases; unmatched bases: 6. The CDR3 has 15 amino acids. DNA of the CDR3: TGTGCCAGCAGCTTAGAACCAGGGGGAGTTTATGGCTACACCTTC. Protein sequence: CASSLEPGGVYGYTF.

This rearrangement joins TRBV18 to TRBJ2-7; 7 bases align to TRBD2. After removal of 2 bases from V and 4 bases from J, the junction contained 8 bases not matched to a gene. This CDR3 has 15 amino acids. The germline V gene encodes CDR1 KGHSH and CDR2 LQKENI. Here the CDR3 DNA reads TGTGCCAGCTCACCAACTAGCGCCCCTGGGTACGAGCAGTACTTC. Residues: CASSPTSAPGYEQYF.

This clone was detected a few times. The chain combines TRBV6-5 with TRBJ1-5; D is uncertain. V was cut by 6 bases and J by 4 bases, with 10 bases left in between. Germline V gene lookup returns CDR1 MNHEY and CDR2 SVGAGI. There are 13 residues in the CDR3. The CDR3 DNA is TGTGCCAGCAGCTGGCAGAATAATCAGCCCCAGCATTTT. This translates into CASSWQNNQPQHF.

The J gene is TRBJ2-2, the V gene TRBV7-9; 9 bases map to TRBD2. Trimming took 3 bases from V and 8 from J; bases not matched to a gene: 4. Germline-derived CDR1 and CDR2 are SEHNR and FQNEAQ (reference sequence). The length of the CDR3 is 14 residues. The CDR3 reads CASSFRTSVGELFF. DNA of the CDR3: TGTGCCAGCAGCTTTCGGACTAGCGTTGGGGAGCTGTTTTTT.

The rearrangement links TRBV5-1 to TRBJ1-1; D may be TRBD1 (6 bases). This CDR3 comprises 14 residues. V was pared by 2 bases and J by 3 bases, with 11 bases between. Germline CDR1 is SGHRS and CDR2 is YFSETQ. DNA for the CDR3: TGCGCCAGCAGCTTTGGGGAGGGGGACACTGAAGCTTTCTTT. Its protein is CASSFGEGDTEAFF.

This clone was recorded only once. This chain uses TRBV2 with TRBJ1-1, with a tentative D call TRBD1 (5 bases). The germline gives CDR1 SNHLY, CDR2 FYNNEI. The V end lost 6 bases, the J end lost 1 base, and 9 bases lay between the germline ends. The CDR3 consists of 13 residues. The CDR3 DNA is TGTGCCAGCAGACAGGAAAAGAACACTGAAGCTTTCTTT. Protein product: CASRQEKNTEAFF. The full variable domain, with the rest looked up from reference TRBV2 and TRBJ1-1, is EPEVTQTPSHQVTQMGQEVILRCVPISNHLYFYWYRQILGQKVEFLVSFYNNEISEKSEIFDDQFSVERPDGSNFTLKIRSTKLEDSAMYFCASRQEKNTEAFFGQGTRLTVV.

This clone was found once. The gene calls are TRBV5-5 and TRBJ2-1; D gene unclear. The germline V gene encodes CDR1 SGHKS and CDR2 YYEKEE (reference sequence). V dropped 3 bases and J dropped 9 bases, with 7 bases sitting between them. The CDR3 runs to 11 residues. The CDR3 spells CASSSVREQFF. As DNA, the CDR3 is TGTGCCAGCAGCTCCGTTCGTGAGCAGTTCTTC.

V and J are TRBV29-1 and TRBJ1-1, with 7 bases fitting TRBD1. The CDR3 spans 13 residues. V was clipped by 4 bases and J by 5 bases; unmatched bases: 7. Germline CDR1 and CDR2: SQVTM and ANQGSEA. CDR3 loop: CSVADRTATEAFF. CDR3 DNA sequence: TGCAGCGTTGCGGACAGGACGGCGACTGAAGCTTTCTTT.